This TCR beta chain was obtained from a study of cytomegalovirus exposure and HLA in healthy donors. Broader study findings: The authors judged a highly shared variant cluster likely a sequencing artifact.

The PCR had 60 Vbeta and 13 Jbeta primers. Clones were sequenced by immunoSEQ multiplex PCR, and TCRdb holds only the in-frame ones, with some missing. The sample contains about 140,000 clones, roughly 70% of which appear only once. V lost 6 bases to trimming and J lost 8 bases, with 13 bases between them. The germline V gene encodes CDR1 MNHEY and CDR2 SMNVEV (reference sequence). The CDR3 spans 13 residues. Comment on this clone: Its matching antigen is unknown.

Sequenced sample: PBMCs. This chain connects TRBV27 to TRBJ1-4, with a weak D call TRBD1 (5 bases). The clonotype was recovered from a man aged 30 to 39 in good health and CMV-seronegative. CDR3 sequence: CASRTVGEEKLFF. DNA for the CDR3: TGTGCCAGCAGGACAGTAGGAGAGGAAAAACTGTTTTTT.